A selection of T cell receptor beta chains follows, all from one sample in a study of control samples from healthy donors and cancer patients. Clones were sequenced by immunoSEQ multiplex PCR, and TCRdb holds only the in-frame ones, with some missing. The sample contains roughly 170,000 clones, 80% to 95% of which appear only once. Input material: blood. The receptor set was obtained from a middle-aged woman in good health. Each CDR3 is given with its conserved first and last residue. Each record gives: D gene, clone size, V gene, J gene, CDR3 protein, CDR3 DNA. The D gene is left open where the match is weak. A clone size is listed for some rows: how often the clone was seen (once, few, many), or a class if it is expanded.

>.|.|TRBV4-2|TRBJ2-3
CASSQDESGYRNTQYF
TGTGCCAGCAGCCAAGACGAGTCAGGGTATCGAAATACGCAGTATTTT
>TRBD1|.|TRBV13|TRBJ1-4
CASSKGQGEDEKLFF
TGTGCCAGCAGCAAAGGACAGGGGGAAGATGAAAAACTGTTTTTT
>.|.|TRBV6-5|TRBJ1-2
CASSYGEWDYGYTF
TGTGCCAGCAGTTACGGGGAGTGGGACTATGGCTACACCTTC
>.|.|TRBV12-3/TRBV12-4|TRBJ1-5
CATPNQPQHF
TGTGCCACCCCCAATCAGCCCCAGCATTTT
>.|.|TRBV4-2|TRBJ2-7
CASSQDEQGRYEQYF
TGTGCCAGCAGCCAAGATGAACAGGGAAGGTACGAGCAGTACTTC
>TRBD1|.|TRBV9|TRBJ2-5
CASSVAVGGAETQYF
TGTGCCAGCAGCGTAGCAGTAGGGGGCGCGGAGACCCAGTACTTC
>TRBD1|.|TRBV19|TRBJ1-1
CASRGQGGPLYTEAFF
TGTGCCAGTAGGGGACAGGGGGGCCCCCTTTATACTGAAGCTTTCTTT
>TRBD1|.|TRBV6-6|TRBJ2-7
CASSYGTDSEQYF
TGTGCCAGCAGTTACGGGACAGACAGCGAGCAGTACTTC
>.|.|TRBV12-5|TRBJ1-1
CASGMGQPGTEAFF
TGTGCTAGTGGAATGGGACAACCGGGCACTGAAGCTTTCTTT
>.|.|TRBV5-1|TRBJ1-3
CASSLQGTGNTIYF
TGCGCCAGCAGCCTGCAGGGGACTGGAAACACCATATATTTT
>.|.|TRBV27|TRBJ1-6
CASSFSAAGGTNSPLHF
TGTGCCAGCAGTTTCTCTGCCGCGGGGGGGACGAATTCACCCCTCCACTTT
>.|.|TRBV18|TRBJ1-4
CASSPGAANEKLFF
TGTGCCAGCTCACCGGGGGCCGCTAATGAAAAACTGTTTTTT
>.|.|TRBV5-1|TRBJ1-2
CASSPGQPDLYGYTF
TGCGCCAGCAGCCCCGGGCAGCCGGACCTCTATGGCTACACCTTC
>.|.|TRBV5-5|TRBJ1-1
CASSLVLDTEAFF
TGTGCCAGCAGCTTGGTACTGGACACTGAAGCTTTCTTT
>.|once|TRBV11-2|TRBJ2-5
CASSPQETQYF
TGTGCCAGCAGCCCACAAGAGACCCAGTACTTC
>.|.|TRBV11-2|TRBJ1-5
CASSLSDNQPQHF
TGTGCCAGCAGCTTATCGGACAATCAGCCCCAGCATTTT
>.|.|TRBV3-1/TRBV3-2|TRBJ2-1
CASSQDQRDREQFF
TGTGCCAGCAGCCAAGATCAGAGGGATCGAGAACAGTTCTTC
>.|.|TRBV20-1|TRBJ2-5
CSAGTQETQYF
TGCAGTGCTGGGACCCAAGAGACCCAGTACTTC
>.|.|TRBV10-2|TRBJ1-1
CASIRMLGNTEAFF
TGCGCCAGTATCAGAATGCTAGGGAACACTGAAGCTTTCTTT
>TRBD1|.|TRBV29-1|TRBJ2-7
CSVRTGSLDEQYF
TGCAGCGTTAGGACAGGGTCCCTTGACGAGCAGTACTTC
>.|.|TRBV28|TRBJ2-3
CASRLGTSTDTQYF
TGTGCCAGCAGACTCGGGACTAGCACAGATACGCAGTATTTT
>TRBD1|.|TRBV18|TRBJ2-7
CASSPMTGVEEQYF
TGTGCCAGCTCACCGATGACAGGGGTGGAGGAGCAGTACTTC
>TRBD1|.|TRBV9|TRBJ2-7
CASSLRQGANEQYF
TGTGCCAGCAGCCTTAGACAGGGGGCAAACGAGCAGTACTTC
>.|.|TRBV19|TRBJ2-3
CASSPWGDTQYF
TGTGCCAGTAGCCCTTGGGGTGACACGCAGTATTTT
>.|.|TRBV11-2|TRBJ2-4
CASSLERAQIIQYF
TGTGCCAGCAGCTTAGAGAGGGCCCAGATCATTCAGTACTTC
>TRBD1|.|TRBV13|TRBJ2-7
CASSTGQGTYEQYF
TGTGCCAGCAGCACCGGACAGGGTACCTACGAGCAGTACTTC
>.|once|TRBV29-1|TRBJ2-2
CSVLNFAGTGELFF
TGCAGCGTTCTGAACTTCGCGGGCACCGGGGAGCTGTTTTTT
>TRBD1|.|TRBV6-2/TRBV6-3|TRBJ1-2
CASSSGTGNYGYTF
TGTGCCAGCAGCTCCGGGACAGGGAACTATGGCTACACCTTC
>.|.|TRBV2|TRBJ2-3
CASSGARGIGDTQYF
TGTGCCAGCAGTGGAGCTAGGGGGATTGGGGATACGCAGTATTTT
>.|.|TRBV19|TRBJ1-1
CASSIGGAVNTEAFF
TGTGCCAGTAGTATAGGGGGAGCGGTCAACACTGAAGCTTTCTTT
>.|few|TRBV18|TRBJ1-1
CASSPGLQNTEAFF
TGTGCCAGCTCACCGGGACTGCAGAACACTGAAGCTTTCTTT
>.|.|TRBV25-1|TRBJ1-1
CASSDPVIGEAFF
TGTGCCAGCAGTGACCCCGTAATAGGTGAAGCTTTCTTT
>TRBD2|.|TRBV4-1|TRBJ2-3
CASSQGTSGAGGTDTQYF
TGCGCCAGCAGCCAAGGGACTAGCGGGGCAGGGGGCACAGATACGCAGTATTTT
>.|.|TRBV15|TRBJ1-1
CATSRDWRVAEAFF
TGTGCCACCAGCAGAGATTGGAGAGTCGCTGAAGCTTTCTTT
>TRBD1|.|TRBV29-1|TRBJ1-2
CSVTGAEGEGYTF
TGCAGCGTTACAGGGGCTGAGGGGGAAGGCTACACCTTC
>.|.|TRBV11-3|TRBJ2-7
CASSLSGGPTYEQYF
TGTGCCAGCAGCTTATCCGGCGGACCCACCTACGAGCAGTACTTC
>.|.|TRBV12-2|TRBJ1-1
CASRLSSVDRGFEAFF
TGTGCAAGTCGCTTAAGTTCGGTCGACAGGGGTTTTGAAGCTTTCTTT
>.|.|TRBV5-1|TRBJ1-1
CASSLIWGQGTEAFF
TGCGCCAGCAGCTTGATTTGGGGGCAGGGCACTGAAGCTTTCTTT
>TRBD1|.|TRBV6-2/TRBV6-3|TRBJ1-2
CASSYSTGNYGYTF
TGTGCCAGCAGTTACTCGACAGGGAACTATGGCTACACCTTC
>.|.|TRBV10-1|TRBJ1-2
CASLRTLPNYGYTF
TGCGCCAGCCTGAGGACACTGCCTAACTATGGCTACACCTTC
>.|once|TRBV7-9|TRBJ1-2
CASSLDSSYYGYTF
TGTGCCAGCAGCTTAGATTCATCTTACTATGGCTACACCTTC
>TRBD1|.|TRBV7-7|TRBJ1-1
CASSPRTGLTEAFF
TGTGCCAGCAGTCCTCGGACAGGGTTAACTGAAGCTTTCTTT
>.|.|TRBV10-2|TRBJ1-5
CASRGGNQPQHF
TGCGCCAGCCGGGGCGGAAATCAGCCCCAGCATTTT
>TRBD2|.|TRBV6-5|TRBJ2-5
CAGRTSGETEETQYF
TGTGCCGGGAGGACTAGCGGGGAAACTGAAGAGACCCAGTACTTC
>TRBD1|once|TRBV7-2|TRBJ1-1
CASSPRTGLTEAFF
TGTGCCAGCAGCCCGAGGACAGGGCTCACTGAAGCTTTCTTT